Below are 10 T cell receptor beta chains sequenced from a single sample in a study of Graves' ophthalmopathy and Graves' hyperthyroidism. RNA transcripts provided the template for amplifying TCR beta CDR3 regions. Amplification began with first-round RT-PCR using HTBI primers, then second-round multiplex PCR was performed. TCRdb re-called the multiplex PCR reads with MiXCR, one entry per CDR3 protein. There are some 400,000 distinct CDR3 sequences in the sample; about 18% occur only once, and 1.6% lies in the top ten. Sequencing was done on a sample of peripheral blood. Source of these receptors: a woman aged 18-30 years with Graves' ophthalmopathy.

This clonotype occurred many times. V gene TRBV6-5 combines with J gene TRBJ1-3; D gene uncertain. Trimming stripped 6 bases from V and 2 bases from J, with 17 bases between. CDR1 and CDR2 from the germline V gene are MNHEY and SVGAGI. The CDR3 loop spans 16 amino acids. Here the CDR3 reads CASRIKGPGTGNTIYF. CDR3 nucleotides: TGTGCCAGCAGAATCAAGGGCCCGGGTACTGGAAACACCATATATTTT.

CDR3 residues: CASSTSVQNIQYF. The DNA of the CDR3 is TGTGCCAGCAGCACTAGCGTCCAAAACATTCAGTACTTC. V and J are TRBV6-5 and TRBJ2-4; TRBD2 agrees at 7 bases. J lost 5 bases, V lost 6 bases, and 4 bases had no gene match. This CDR3 has 13 residues. Per the germline V gene, CDR1 is MNHEY and CDR2 is SVGAGI.

This clonotype was counted ten times or more. The J gene is TRBJ2-5, the V gene TRBV13; either TRBD1 or TRBD2 may supply D (5 bases each). Germline V CDR1 and CDR2: PRHDT, FYEKMQ (reference sequence). V was pared by 4 bases and J by 5 bases, with 11 bases between. The CDR3 has 13 amino acids. For the CDR3, the DNA is TGTGCCAGCAGCTCCAACCGGGGCGAGACCCAGTACTTC. Amino acids: CASSSNRGETQYF.

Many counts were recorded for this clonotype. The chain has TRBV7-3 and TRBJ2-5; D may be TRBD1 or TRBD2 (5 bases each). The CDR3 length is 15 residues. Looked up from germline, CDR1 is SGHTA and CDR2 is FQGTGA. V dropped 5 bases and J dropped 1 base, with 14 bases sitting between them. This chain's CDR3 is CASSARDGAQETQYF. The CDR3 region has the DNA TGTGCCAGCAGCGCCCGGGACGGAGCCCAAGAGACCCAGTACTTC.

This clonotype was seen ten or more times. The chain couples TRBV10-3 to TRBJ1-1; a possible D gene is TRBD1 (5 bases). CDR3 length equals 16 residues. The germline gives CDR1 ENHRY, CDR2 SYGVKD. Deletions cut 2 bases from V and 4 bases from J, with 17 bases between. The CDR3 bases are TGTGCCATCAGTGAGGGGGCCAGGGCTATGAGCACTGAAGCTTTCTTT. Translating it yields CAISEGARAMSTEAFF.

The J gene is TRBJ2-7, the V gene TRBV28; 8 bases line up with TRBD2. Germline values: CDR1 MDHEN, CDR2 SYDVKM. The V gene end was trimmed by 6 bases and the J gene end by 7 bases; junction bases not matched to a gene: 11. There are 14 residues in the CDR3. As DNA, the CDR3 is TGTGCCAGCAGCCCGGGAGGGCCTACCGGGGAGCAGTACTTC. Protein sequence: CASSPGGPTGEQYF.

This clonotype occurred many times. The genes are TRBV6-1 and TRBJ2-5; D remains ambiguous. This CDR3 contains 14 residues. Deletions cut 0 bases from V and 1 base from J, with 6 bases between. Germline CDR1 reads MNHNS; CDR2 reads SASEGT. DNA of the CDR3: TGTGCCAGCAGTGAAGCTGGGGTCCAAGAGACCCAGTACTTC. This translates into CASSEAGVQETQYF.

There are many counts of this clonotype. V gene TRBV4-3 combines with J gene TRBJ2-7, with 11 bases matching TRBD1. Trimming at V came to 4 bases and at J to 7 bases, leaving 6 bases not matched to a gene. This CDR3 is 14 amino acids long. Per the germline V gene, CDR1 is LGHNA and CDR2 is YSLEER. CDR3 sequence reads: CASSLVGQGGEQYF. CDR3 nucleotide sequence: TGCGCCAGCAGCCTCGTGGGACAGGGGGGGGAGCAGTACTTC.

This clonotype has at least ten counts. The J gene is TRBJ2-7, the V gene TRBV7-2, with 8 bases matching TRBD1. V dropped 1 base and J dropped 4; count of bases not matched to a gene: 6. Germline V lookup: CDR1 SGHTA, CDR2 FQGNSA. The CDR3 contains 15 residues. The CDR3 bases are TGTGCCAGCAGCTTAGGGACAGGGCCAGGATACGAGCAGTACTTC. This codes for CASSLGTGPGYEQYF.

This clonotype has at least ten counts. Just one base apart from a much larger clone, this may be a read error. The J gene is TRBJ2-2, the V gene TRBV7-8; D is uncertain. The CDR3 runs 14 residues. Germline V gene data show CDR1 as SGHVS and CDR2 as FQNEAQ. The germline V and J ends were trimmed by 4 bases and 9 bases, with 15 bases remaining between them. The CDR3 is CASSYTTFPRELFF. The CDR3 bases are TGTGCCAGCAGCTACACGACTTTCCCGAGGGAGCTGTTTTTT.